This TCR beta chain was observed in a study of OX40 agonist ivuxolimab in advanced cancers. The assay was immunoSEQ multiplex PCR, and TCRdb's table has in-frame clones only and misses some. The table lists roughly 25,000 clones, roughly 87% of them singletons, with about 44% in the top ten. This sequence originates from an adult with an advanced solid tumor such as melanoma, head and neck, liver or kidney cancer. Sequencing used CD4+ or CD8+ T cells sorted from blood, obtained in a trial of the OX40 agonist ivuxolimab.

The CDR3 nucleotides are TGTGCCAGCACCGACCGGAATGAGCAGTTCTTC. Encoded protein: CASTDRNEQFF. The chain is built from TRBV28 and TRBJ2-1, with unresolved D. V lost 7 bases and J lost 7, with 8 bases in between. This CDR3 region has 11 residues. Per germline, CDR1 MDHEN and CDR2 SYDVKM. Supplemented by reference TRBV28 and TRBJ2-1, the full variable domain reads DVKVTQSSRYLVKRTGEKVFLECVQDMDHENMFWYRQDPGLGLRLIYFSYDVKMKEKGDIPEGYSVSREKKERFSLILESASTNQTSMYLCASTDRNEQFFGPGTRLTVL.